This TCR beta chain was identified during a study of identical twins. V gave up 2 bases and J gave up 3 bases; unmatched junction bases: 4. The length of the CDR3 is 15 residues. CDR1 and CDR2 from the germline V gene are SGHTA and FQGNSA. Each CDR3 protein gets one entry after TCRdb re-called the 5' RACE reads with MiXCR. This sample has about 520,000 distinct CDR3 sequences; around 20% occur once, and the top ten carry 0.8% to 1%. This clonotype turned up a few times. Donors were all healthy Caucasians. These data were also filed under a second study, of T cells expressing NK-cell markers.

The sequencing sample was made of CD4+ T cells sorted from blood. The clonotype comes from a woman younger than 35 in good health. This chain uses TRBV7-2 with TRBJ2-7; 10 nucleotides agree with TRBD2. Here the CDR3 DNA reads TGTGCCAGCAGCTTAATCCTAGCGGGAGACTACGAGCAGTACTTC. This translates into CASSLILAGDYEQYF.